The subject of this entry is one T cell receptor (beta chain). Antigen: not known. The protocol was immunoSEQ multiplex PCR, while the TCRdb copy is restricted to in-frame clones and leaves out a portion. This table holds some 200,000 clones, 75% to 85% found once. V lost 6 bases and J 8 bases, leaving 11 bases between the germline ends. CDR1 and CDR2 (germline): SGHNT, YENEEA. This CDR3 has 12 amino acids. This sample stems from a study of cytotoxic CD8 clonotypes in ibrutinib-treated CLL. As for the study in general: By median around 74 months, approximately twelve had progressed and about 15 stayed remitted; responses had been 2 complete and roughly 25 partial. Whole-study findings and limits: At progression, clonality fell back toward baseline after rising at ibrutinib response.

The clonotype was recovered from a human donor with chronic lymphocytic leukemia. Sequenced here: PBMCs, sampled after 12 months of ibrutinib treatment. The rearrangement joins TRBV11-3 to TRBJ2-1, with D perhaps being TRBD1 or TRBD2 (6 bases each). CDR3 DNA sequence: TGTGCCAGCAGGGGGGGCAAGGATGAGCAGTTCTTC. As protein: CASRGGKDEQFF.